The sequence of this TCR beta chain was determined in a study of metastatic and nonmetastatic thyroid tumors. About the research overall: From malignant and benign thyroid patients, repertoires in blood and in tumor or nodule tissue were compared.

TCRdb re-analyzed the PCR reads through MiXCR. The sample includes 13,000 or so clones, 25% to 30% of them seen just once. Until they underwent thyroid surgery, no patient had received any treatment. By frequency in the sample, this clone is medium-sized. The sequence was obtained from a female donor with papillary thyroid cancer or a benign thyroid nodule (not recorded which). Some clones in this sample may be carry-over from other donors' samples. Sequencing was carried out using tumor tissue.

The CDR3 sequence is CASSEDLGKGETQYF. The CDR3 coding sequence is TGTGCCAGCAGTGAAGACTTAGGGAAAGGAGAGACCCAGTACTTC. V usage is TRBV2 and J usage is TRBJ2-5; D is undetermined. Trimming stripped 1 base from V and 4 bases from J, with 13 bases between. The germline CDR1 and CDR2 sequences are SNHLY and FYNNEI. The CDR3 covers 15 residues.